The rows below give T cell receptor beta chains drawn from one sample of a study of Ad26.COV2.S vaccination and SARS-CoV-2 variants. Sequencing was performed with immunoSEQ multiplex PCR; in TCRdb, only in-frame clones are kept and a portion is missing. Here the sample spans 500,000 or so clones, nearly 90% being singletons. Sequences were derived from peripheral blood, sampled in a trial of Ad26.COV2.S vaccine versus placebo. Receptors originate from a person aged 18-60 years who received the Ad26.COV2.S COVID-19 vaccine or a placebo. The CDR3 runs from the conserved cysteine through the conserved F or W. The order of the fields is V gene, D gene, J gene, clone size, CDR3 DNA, CDR3 protein. A D gene is named only where the DNA matches it firmly. Expanded clones are given a class, and other clones once, few, many or no size at all.

TRBV7-2	TRBD2	TRBJ2-1	.	TGTGCCAGCAGCTTATCTAGCGGGGGACCGTCCTCCTACAATGAGCAGTTCTTC	CASSLSSGGPSSYNEQFF
TRBV5-1	.	TRBJ2-3	.	TGCGCCAGCAGCCCCGGGACACACACAGATACGCAGTATTTT	CASSPGTHTDTQYF
TRBV24-1	TRBD2	TRBJ2-1	.	TGTGCCACCAGTGATCCGGGCCGGCCCGGGGGGAATGAGCAGTTCTTC	CATSDPGRPGGNEQFF
TRBV5-5	.	TRBJ1-3	.	TGTGCCAGCAGCCACCCACTTCGAGGAACAGGAAACACCATATATTTT	CASSHPLRGTGNTIYF
TRBV4-3	.	TRBJ1-6	.	TGCGCCAGCAGCCAAGATCCGTTCAGGGGCGAGTCCTATAATTCACCCCTCCACTTT	CASSQDPFRGESYNSPLHF
TRBV30	.	TRBJ1-6	once	TGTGCCTGGAGTGCGAAGGGCAGGTATAATTCACCCCTCCACTTT	CAWSAKGRYNSPLHF
TRBV7-9	.	TRBJ2-2	.	TGTGCCAGCAGCCCCTCTTGGGCGAACACCGGGGAGCTGTTTTTT	CASSPSWANTGELFF
TRBV12-3/TRBV12-4	.	TRBJ1-1	.	TGTGCCAGCAGTATGGACAAGGGCACTGAAGCTTTCTTT	CASSMDKGTEAFF
TRBV10-3	.	TRBJ2-1	.	TGTGCCATCAGTGGCGCACGAGTAGCGGATTTGGATGAGCAGTTCTTC	CAISGARVADLDEQFF
TRBV7-2	TRBD2	TRBJ2-1	.	TGTGCCAGCAGCTTCTTTAGCGGGGCAGGGAATGAGCAGTTCTTC	CASSFFSGAGNEQFF
TRBV5-1	TRBD1	TRBJ2-1	.	TGCGCCAGCAGCTCTTATCGGGACAGGGGGCAACATGAGCAGTTCTTC	CASSSYRDRGQHEQFF
TRBV18	.	TRBJ1-1	once	TGTGCCAGCTCACCGTGGGAGGGGGTAGGCGCTGAAGCTTTCTTT	CASSPWEGVGAEAFF
TRBV27	.	TRBJ2-1	.	TGTGCCAGCAGTTTAAGCCCTAATGAGCAGTTCTTC	CASSLSPNEQFF
TRBV4-2	.	TRBJ2-3	once	TGTGCCAGCAGCCAGATCTTCCGAGCCGGGAGTAGGTGGGATACGCAGTATTTT	CASSQIFRAGSRWDTQYF
TRBV6-1	.	TRBJ2-1	.	TGTGCCAGCAGTGAAGCGTCATACAACAGGGCCGCAAACAATGAGCAGTTCTTC	CASSEASYNRAANNEQFF
TRBV28	.	TRBJ1-1	.	TGTGCCACCAGACCCCTAAACACTGAAGCTTTCTTT	CATRPLNTEAFF
TRBV7-8	TRBD1	TRBJ1-5	.	TGTGCCAGCAGCTCGACAGGGTTCAATCAGCCCCAGCATTTT	CASSSTGFNQPQHF
TRBV6-5	.	TRBJ1-3	.	TGTGCCAGCAGGACGGGACGGAGCTCTGGAAACACCATATATTTT	CASRTGRSSGNTIYF
TRBV5-1	.	TRBJ1-2	.	TGCGCCAGCAGCTTGGGACGAACAGGGCCCATAAATGACTACACCTTC	CASSLGRTGPINDYTF
TRBV30	.	TRBJ1-1	.	TGTGCCTGGAGTGAAGGGGGATCTAAAGAGGAAGCTTTCTTT	CAWSEGGSKEEAFF
TRBV7-2	.	TRBJ1-1	.	TGTGCCAGCAGGGCAGGGATGAACACTGAAGCTTTCTTT	CASRAGMNTEAFF
TRBV11-2	.	TRBJ2-7	.	TGTGCCAGCAGCTTCCTAGACTACGAGCAGTACTTC	CASSFLDYEQYF
TRBV6-1	TRBD1	TRBJ2-3	once	TGTGCCAGCAGTGAAAGGGGGCAGGGTTCGCAGTATTTT	CASSERGQGSQYF
TRBV6-4	.	TRBJ1-5	.	TGTGCCAGCAGTGATCGGGGGATAGGACGTTATAGCAATCAGCCCCAGCATTTT	CASSDRGIGRYSNQPQHF
TRBV21-1	.	TRBJ2-5	.	TGTGCCAGCAGCAAAGGACATAACGGAGAGACCCAGTACTTC	CASSKGHNGETQYF
TRBV14	.	TRBJ2-6	.	TGTGCCAGCAGCCAGACAGCCGGGGCCAACGTCCTGACTTTC	CASSQTAGANVLTF
TRBV6-5	.	TRBJ2-2	.	TGTGCCAGCAGTTATGTAGGACAGATTAACACCGGGGAGCTGTTTTTT	CASSYVGQINTGELFF
TRBV7-2	.	TRBJ1-5	.	TGTGCCAGCAGCCCAGAAGGATCCCAGCCCCAGCATTTT	CASSPEGSQPQHF
TRBV7-3	TRBD1	TRBJ1-6	few	TGTGCCAGCAGCTCGGGACAGGGTGGTTCACCCCTCCACTTT	CASSSGQGGSPLHF
TRBV5-1	TRBD2	TRBJ2-7	.	TGCGCCAGTGAGAAGGGCCTAGCGGGGGGCGCGTACGAGCAGTACTTC	CASEKGLAGGAYEQYF
TRBV7-2	.	TRBJ1-6	.	TGTGCCAGCAGCGGGGGTGGATCTCGGAATTCACCCCTCCACTTT	CASSGGGSRNSPLHF